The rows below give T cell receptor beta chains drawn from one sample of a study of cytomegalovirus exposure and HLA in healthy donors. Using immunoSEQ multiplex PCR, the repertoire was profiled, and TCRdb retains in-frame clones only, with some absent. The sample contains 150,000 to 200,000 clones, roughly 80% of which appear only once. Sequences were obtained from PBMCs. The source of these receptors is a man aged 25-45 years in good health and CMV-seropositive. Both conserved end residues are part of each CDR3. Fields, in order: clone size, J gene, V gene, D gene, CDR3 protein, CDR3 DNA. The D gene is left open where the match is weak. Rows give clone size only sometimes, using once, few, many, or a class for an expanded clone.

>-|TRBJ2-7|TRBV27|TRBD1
CASSPGQIYEQYF
TGTGCCAGCAGCCCGGGACAGATCTACGAGCAGTACTTC
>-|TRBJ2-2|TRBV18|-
CASSAYRDTGELFF
TGTGCCAGCTCAGCCTACAGGGACACCGGGGAGCTGTTTTTT
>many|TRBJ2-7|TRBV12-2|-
CASRLAGLAGGYEQYF
TGTGCAAGTCGCTTAGCGGGACTAGCGGGAGGGTACGAGCAGTACTTC
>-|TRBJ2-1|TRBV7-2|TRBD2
CASSSRDYSYNEQFF
TGTGCCAGCAGCTCCCGGGACTACTCCTACAATGAGCAGTTCTTC
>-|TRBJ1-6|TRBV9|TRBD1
CASSQTGITYNSPLHF
TGTGCCAGCAGCCAGACAGGGATCACCTATAATTCACCCCTCCACTTT
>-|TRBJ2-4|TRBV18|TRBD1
CASSPDRVPNIQYF
TGTGCCAGCTCACCTGACAGGGTACCAAACATTCAGTACTTC
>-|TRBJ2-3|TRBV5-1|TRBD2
CASSNSGGGTDTQYF
TGCGCCAGCAGCAATAGCGGGGGGGGCACAGATACGCAGTATTTT
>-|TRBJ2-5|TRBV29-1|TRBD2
CSATGLAGAPGETQYF
TGCAGCGCAACCGGACTAGCGGGAGCCCCAGGGGAGACCCAGTACTTC
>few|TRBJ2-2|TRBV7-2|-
CASSSGTRAGELFF
TGTGCCAGCAGTTCCGGGACACGTGCCGGGGAGCTGTTTTTT
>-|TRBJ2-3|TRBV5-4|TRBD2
CASSASAGGGTDTQYF
TGTGCCAGCAGCGCTTCAGCGGGGGGTGGCACAGATACGCAGTATTTT
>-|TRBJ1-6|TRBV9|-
CASSVDGQSQNSPLHF
TGTGCCAGCAGCGTGGACGGACAGAGCCAGAATTCACCCCTCCACTTT
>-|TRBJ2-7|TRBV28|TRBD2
CASKRGDAYEQYF
TGTGCCTCTAAGCGGGGGGACGCCTACGAGCAGTACTTC
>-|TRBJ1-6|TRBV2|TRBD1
CASSTRTGNSPLHF
TGTGCCAGCAGTACTCGGACAGGGAACTCACCCCTCCACTTT
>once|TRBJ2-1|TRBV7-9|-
CASSKVDRYNEQFF
TGTGCCAGCAGCAAAGTCGACAGGTACAATGAGCAGTTCTTC
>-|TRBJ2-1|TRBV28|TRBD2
CASSPPLGGGKTSEQFF
TGTGCCAGCAGTCCCCCCCTAGGCGGGGGAAAGACCAGTGAGCAGTTCTTC
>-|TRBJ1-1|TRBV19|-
CASSPSWNTEAFF
TGTGCCAGTAGTCCTAGTTGGAACACTGAAGCTTTCTTT